This record covers a single T cell receptor beta chain. Its matching antigen is unknown. This CDR3 is 15 amino acids long. CDR1 is SGHRS and CDR2 is YFSETQ in the germline V gene. V was trimmed by 4 bases and J by 3 bases, leaving 17 bases between them. Assay used: immunoSEQ multiplex PCR; TCRdb lists only in-frame clones, some missing. The sample lists roughly 2.5 million clones, just over 90% occurring once. The data were taken from a study of shared clonotypes between healthy human individuals. Whole-study results and caveats: Collection of samples was limited to blood; tissue repertoires likely differ. Lower generation probabilities were found for non-shared clonotypes than for those shared by all four donors.

The healthy adult donors were HIV-negative and reported no recent acute infections or vaccinations. The sequence was collected from a young man in good health. The sequencing sample was made of naive CD4+ T cells sorted from blood. Subset specified: CD45RA+ positively selected. This chain links TRBV5-1 with TRBJ2-7; D tentatively reads TRBD1 or TRBD2 (6 bases each). CDR3 loop: CASSSRGTLVYEQYF. CDR3 bases: TGCGCCAGCAGCAGCCGGGGGACATTGGTCTACGAGCAGTACTTC.